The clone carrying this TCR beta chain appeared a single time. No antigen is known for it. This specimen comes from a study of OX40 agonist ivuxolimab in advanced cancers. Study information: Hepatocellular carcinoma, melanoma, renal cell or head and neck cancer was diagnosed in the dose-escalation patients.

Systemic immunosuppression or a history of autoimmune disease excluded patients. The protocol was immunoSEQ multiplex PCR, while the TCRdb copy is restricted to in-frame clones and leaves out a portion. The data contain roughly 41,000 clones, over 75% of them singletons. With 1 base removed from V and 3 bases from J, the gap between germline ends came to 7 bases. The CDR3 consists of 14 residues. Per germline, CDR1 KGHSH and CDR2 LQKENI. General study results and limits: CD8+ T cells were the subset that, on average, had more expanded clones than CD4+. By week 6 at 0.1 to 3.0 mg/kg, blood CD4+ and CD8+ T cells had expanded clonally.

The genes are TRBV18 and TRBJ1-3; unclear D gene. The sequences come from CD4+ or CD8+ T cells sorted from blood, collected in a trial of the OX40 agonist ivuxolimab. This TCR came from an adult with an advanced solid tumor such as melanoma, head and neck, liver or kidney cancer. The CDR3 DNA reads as TGTGCCAGCTCACCACGGGAGAGTGGAAACACCATATATTTT. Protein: CASSPRESGNTIYF.